The T cell receptor beta chain under discussion was sequenced for a study of identical twins. Study results and caveats: Where beta out-of-frame sequences were concerned, excess twin sharing was weaker. The presence of invariant MAIT and iNKT cells could partly confound analyses of zero-insertion sequences. Sequences that were out-of-frame, alpha and twin-shared displayed an excess of low generation probability.

Carrying unique molecular identifiers, the cDNA also gained a universal primer site through template switching. One entry per CDR3 protein results from TCRdb running MiXCR on the 5' RACE reads. The repertoire holds roughly 1.6 million distinct CDR3 sequences, with roughly a third as singletons. The CDR3 consists of 14 residues. V was shortened by 0 bases and J by 6 bases, with 13 bases between the two germline ends. Germline V gene data show CDR1 as DFQATT and CDR2 as SNEGSKA (reference sequence). Worth noting for this clonotype: The antigen is not known.

The chain uses TRBV20-1 and TRBJ2-3; D is perhaps TRBD1 or TRBD2 (5 bases each). The sample was cord blood. This clonotype was obtained from a newborn girl in good health. The CDR3 loop reads CSARDLGETDTQYF. The CDR3 DNA is TGCAGTGCTAGAGATCTGGGGGAGACCGATACGCAGTATTTT.